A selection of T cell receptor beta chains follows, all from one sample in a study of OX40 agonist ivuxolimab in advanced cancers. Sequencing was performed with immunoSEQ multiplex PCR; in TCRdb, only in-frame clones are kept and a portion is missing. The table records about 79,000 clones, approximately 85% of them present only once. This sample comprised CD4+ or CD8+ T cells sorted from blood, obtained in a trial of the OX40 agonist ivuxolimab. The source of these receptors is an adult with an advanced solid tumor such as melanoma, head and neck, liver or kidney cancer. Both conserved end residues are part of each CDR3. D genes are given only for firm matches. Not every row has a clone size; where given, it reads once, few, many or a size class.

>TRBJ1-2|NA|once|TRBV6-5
CASRQTGTKWGYTF
TGTGCCAGCAGACAGACAGGAACAAAGTGGGGCTACACCTTC
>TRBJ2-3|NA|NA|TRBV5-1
CASSSSSTDTQYF
TGCGCCAGCAGCTCATCTAGCACAGATACGCAGTATTTT
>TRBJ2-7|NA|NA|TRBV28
CASRTRTGTYEQYF
TGTGCCAGCAGAACTCGGACGGGAACCTACGAGCAGTACTTC
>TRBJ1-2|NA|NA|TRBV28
CASRLGFNYGYTF
TGTGCCAGCAGGCTCGGGTTTAACTATGGCTACACCTTC
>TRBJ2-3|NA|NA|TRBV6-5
CASSARTPITDTQYF
TGTGCCAGCAGTGCGCGGACCCCCATCACAGATACGCAGTATTTT
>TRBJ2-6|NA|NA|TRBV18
CASSPQGYSGANVLTF
TGTGCCAGCTCACCGCAGGGCTACTCTGGGGCCAACGTCCTGACTTTC
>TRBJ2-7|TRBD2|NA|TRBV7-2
CASRTRGTSDEQYF
TGTGCCAGCAGAACACGGGGGACTAGCGACGAGCAGTACTTC
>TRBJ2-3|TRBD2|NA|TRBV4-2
CASSTRTSPDTQYF
TGTGCCAGCAGCACTCGGACTAGCCCAGATACGCAGTATTTT
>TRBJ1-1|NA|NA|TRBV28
CASSLGWTEAFF
TGTGCCAGCAGTTTGGGTTGGACTGAAGCTTTCTTT
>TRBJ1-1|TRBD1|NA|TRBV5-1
CASSSAGTGHTEAFF
TGCGCCAGCAGCTCCGCCGGGACAGGGCACACTGAAGCTTTCTTT
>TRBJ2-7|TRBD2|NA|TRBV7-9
CASSWSGGSSYEQYF
TGTGCCAGCAGCTGGAGCGGGGGCAGCTCCTACGAGCAGTACTTC
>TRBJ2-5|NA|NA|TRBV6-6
CASSYSQSQETQYF
TGTGCCAGCAGTTACTCACAGAGCCAAGAGACCCAGTACTTC
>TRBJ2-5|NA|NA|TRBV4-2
CASSQGEYRSGETQYF
TGTGCCAGCAGCCAAGGGGAGTATAGATCGGGGGAGACCCAGTACTTC
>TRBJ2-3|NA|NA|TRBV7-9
CASTLEDTDTQYF
TGTGCCAGCACCCTCGAGGACACAGATACGCAGTATTTT
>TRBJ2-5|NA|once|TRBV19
CASSPYRGETQYF
TGTGCCAGTAGCCCATACCGGGGGGAGACCCAGTACTTC
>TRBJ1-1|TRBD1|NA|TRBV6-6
CASSPGTGGSQAFF
TGTGCCAGCAGCCCCGGGACAGGGGGAAGTCAAGCTTTCTTT
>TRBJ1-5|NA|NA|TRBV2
CASSGAGGNQPQHF
TGTGCCAGCTCGGGGGCGGGGGGCAATCAGCCCCAGCATTTT
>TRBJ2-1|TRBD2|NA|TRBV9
CASSTRSGTTLKQFF
TGTGCCAGCAGCACCCGTTCCGGGACTACCCTTAAGCAGTTCTTC
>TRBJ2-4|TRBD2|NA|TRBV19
CASRKAGGGNIQYF
TGTGCCAGTAGGAAAGCGGGAGGAGGTAACATTCAGTACTTC
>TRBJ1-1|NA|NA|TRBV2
CASKRGGWVNTEAFF
TGTGCCAGCAAAAGGGGAGGGTGGGTGAACACTGAAGCTTTCTTT
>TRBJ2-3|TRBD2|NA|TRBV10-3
CAIREPSGRNTQYF
TGTGCCATCAGGGAACCTAGCGGGAGGAATACGCAGTATTTT
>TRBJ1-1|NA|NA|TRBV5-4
CASSLVGRPETEAFF
TGTGCCAGCAGCTTAGTCGGGCGCCCCGAAACTGAAGCTTTCTTT